Below are 5 T cell receptor beta chains sequenced from a single sample in a study of Ad26.COV2.S vaccination and SARS-CoV-2 variants. Documented treatment: over 15 received Ad26.COV2.S at low or high dose, single or two shots; about 5 received placebo; per-sample allocation not given. Specimen acquisition occurred on day 63 following the initial vaccine or placebo injection. Using immunoSEQ multiplex PCR, the repertoire was profiled, and TCRdb retains in-frame clones only, with some absent. This sample yields around 370,000 clones, of which more than 75% are seen a single time; less than 4% belongs to the top ten. Sequenced material: peripheral blood, taken in a trial of Ad26.COV2.S vaccine versus placebo. These receptors were taken from a person aged 18-65 years who received the Ad26.COV2.S COVID-19 vaccine or a placebo.

The chain joins TRBV9 to TRBJ2-2; 9 bases are a match to TRBD2. The CDR3 sequence is 15 residues long. Germline CDR1 reads SGDLS; CDR2 reads YYNGEE. V shed 4 bases and J 7 bases; nucleotides not matched to a gene: 8. CDR3 bases: TGTGCCAGCAGCCGAGGACTAGCGTCGGGCGGGGAGCTGTTTTTT. Encoded protein: CASSRGLASGGELFF.

The chain uses TRBV6-1 and TRBJ1-4, with D unclear. Germline V gives CDR1 MNHNS, CDR2 SASEGT. Between the trimmed V and J ends, which lost 3 bases and 3 bases, there was a span of 14 bases. CDR3 length: 16 amino acids. The CDR3 is CASSERKGPPNEKLFF. The DNA of the CDR3 is TGTGCCAGCAGTGAGAGGAAAGGGCCTCCTAATGAAAAACTGTTTTTT.

This clone was detected ten times or more. V gene TRBV7-2 combines with J gene TRBJ2-1; D remains ambiguous. This CDR3 spans 19 amino acids. V shed 2 bases and J shed 0 bases, with 20 bases lying between them. CDR1 SGHTA and CDR2 FQGNSA come from the germline V gene. The CDR3 sequence: CASSLISPQRYPSYNEQFF. The CDR3 DNA reads as TGTGCCAGCAGCTTAATCAGCCCCCAGCGATATCCCTCCTACAATGAGCAGTTCTTC.

The chain is built from TRBV10-3 and TRBJ1-6; D is possibly TRBD1 (6 bases). V was shortened by 2 bases and J by 7 bases, with 12 bases between the two germline ends. The CDR3 runs to 15 residues. Germline-derived CDR1 and CDR2 are ENHRY and SYGVKD. The CDR3 region is CAISEGPGVNSPLHF. The CDR3 DNA is TGTGCCATCAGTGAGGGTCCAGGGGTGAATTCACCCCTCCACTTT.

The V call is TRBV6-5, the J call TRBJ2-3; 11 bases are a match to TRBD1. V trimming: 8 bases; J trimming: 8 bases; junction bases outside the gene matches: 9. This CDR3 region has 14 residues. CDR1 is MNHEY and CDR2 is SVGAGI in the germline V gene. This chain's CDR3 is CASWTGGEGGTQYF. CDR3 DNA sequence: TGTGCCAGCTGGACAGGGGGCGAAGGAGGTACGCAGTATTTT.